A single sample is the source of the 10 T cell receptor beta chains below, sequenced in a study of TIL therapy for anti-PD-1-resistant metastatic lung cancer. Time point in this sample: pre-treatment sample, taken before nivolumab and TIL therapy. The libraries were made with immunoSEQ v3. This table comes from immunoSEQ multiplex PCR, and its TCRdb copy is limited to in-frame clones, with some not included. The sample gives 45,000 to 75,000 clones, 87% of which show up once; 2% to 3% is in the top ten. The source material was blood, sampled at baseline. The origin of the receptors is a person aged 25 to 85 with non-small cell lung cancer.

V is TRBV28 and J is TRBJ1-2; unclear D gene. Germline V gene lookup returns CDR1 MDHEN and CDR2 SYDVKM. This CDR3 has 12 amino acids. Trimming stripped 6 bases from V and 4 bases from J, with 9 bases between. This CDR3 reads CASRQSSYGYTF. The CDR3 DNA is TGTGCCAGCAGGCAAAGTTCCTATGGCTACACCTTC.

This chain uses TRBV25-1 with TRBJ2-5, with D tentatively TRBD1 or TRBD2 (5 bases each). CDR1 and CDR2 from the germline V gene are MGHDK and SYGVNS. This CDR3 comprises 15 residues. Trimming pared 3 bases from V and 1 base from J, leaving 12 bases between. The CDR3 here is CASSDGWGIQETQYF. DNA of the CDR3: TGTGCCAGCAGTGATGGCTGGGGGATCCAAGAGACCCAGTACTTC.

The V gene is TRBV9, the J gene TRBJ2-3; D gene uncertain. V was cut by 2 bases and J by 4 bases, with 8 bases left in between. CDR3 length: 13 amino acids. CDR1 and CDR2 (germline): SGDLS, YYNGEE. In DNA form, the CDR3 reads TGTGCCAGCAGCGTCTCCCCTCCAGATACGCAGTATTTT. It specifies CASSVSPPDTQYF.

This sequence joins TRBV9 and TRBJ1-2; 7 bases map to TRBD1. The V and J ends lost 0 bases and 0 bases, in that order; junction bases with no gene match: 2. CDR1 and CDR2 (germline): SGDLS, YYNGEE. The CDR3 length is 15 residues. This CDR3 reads CASSVEGQANYGYTF. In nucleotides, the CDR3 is TGTGCCAGCAGCGTAGAAGGACAGGCTAACTATGGCTACACCTTC. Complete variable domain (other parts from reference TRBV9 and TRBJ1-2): DSGVTQTPKHLITATGQRVTLRCSPRSGDLSVYWYQQSLDQGLQFLIQYYNGEERAKGNILERFSAQQFPDLHSELNLSSLELGDSALYFCASSVEGQANYGYTFGSGTRLTVV.

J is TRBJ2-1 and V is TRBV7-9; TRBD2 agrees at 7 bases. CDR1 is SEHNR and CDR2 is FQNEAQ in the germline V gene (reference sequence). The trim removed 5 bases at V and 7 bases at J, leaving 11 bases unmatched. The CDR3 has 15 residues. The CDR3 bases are TGTGCCAGCAGCACCACCGGGGCTAGCGGTAATGAGCAGTTCTTC. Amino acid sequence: CASSTTGASGNEQFF.

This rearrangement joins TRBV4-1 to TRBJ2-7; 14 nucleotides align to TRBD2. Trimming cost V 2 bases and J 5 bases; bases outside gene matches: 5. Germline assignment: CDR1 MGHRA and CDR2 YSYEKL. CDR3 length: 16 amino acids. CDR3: CASSQRLAGGNHEQYF. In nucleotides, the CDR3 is TGCGCCAGCAGCCAACGACTAGCGGGAGGGAACCACGAGCAGTACTTC.

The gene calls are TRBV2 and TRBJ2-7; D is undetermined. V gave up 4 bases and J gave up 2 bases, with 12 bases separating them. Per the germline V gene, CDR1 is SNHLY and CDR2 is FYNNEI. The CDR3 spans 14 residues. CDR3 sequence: CASSATRLAYEQYF. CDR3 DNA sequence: TGTGCCAGCAGTGCCACACGACTTGCCTACGAGCAGTACTTC. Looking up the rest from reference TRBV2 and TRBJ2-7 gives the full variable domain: EPEVTQTPSHQVTQMGQEVILRCVPISNHLYFYWYRQILGQKVEFLVSFYNNEISEKSEIFDDQFSVERPDGSNFTLKIRSTKLEDSAMYFCASSATRLAYEQYFGPGTRLTVT.

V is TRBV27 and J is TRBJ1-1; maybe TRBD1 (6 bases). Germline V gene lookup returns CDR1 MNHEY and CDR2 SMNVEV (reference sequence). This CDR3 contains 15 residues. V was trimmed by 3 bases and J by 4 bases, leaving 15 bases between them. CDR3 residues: CASSLTPGHLTEAFF. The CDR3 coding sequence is TGTGCCAGCAGTTTGACTCCGGGACACCTCACTGAAGCTTTCTTT.

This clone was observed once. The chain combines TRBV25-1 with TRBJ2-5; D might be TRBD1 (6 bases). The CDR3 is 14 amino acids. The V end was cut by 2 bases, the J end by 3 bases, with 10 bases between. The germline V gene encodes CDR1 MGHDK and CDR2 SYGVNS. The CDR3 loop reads CASSEGAGEETQYF. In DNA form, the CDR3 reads TGTGCCAGCAGTGAAGGGGCAGGGGAAGAGACCCAGTACTTC.

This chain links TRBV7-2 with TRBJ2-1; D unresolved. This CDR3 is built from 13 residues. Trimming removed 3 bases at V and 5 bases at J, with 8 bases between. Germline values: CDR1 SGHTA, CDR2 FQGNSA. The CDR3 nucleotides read TGTGCCAGCAGCTTGTTTTGGGACAATGAGCAGTTCTTC. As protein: CASSLFWDNEQFF.